A selection of T cell receptor beta chains follows, all from one sample in a study of T cells in tumors after PD-1 blockade. Data came from immunoSEQ multiplex PCR; TCRdb stores just in-frame clones and leaves some out. The table lists 20,000 to 25,000 clones, over 75% of them singletons. The specimen was PBMCs, collected before anti-PD-1 treatment. All receptors come from a human donor with basal cell carcinoma. CDR3s include the opening cysteine and the closing phenylalanine or tryptophan. Fields, in order: J gene, D gene, V gene, CDR3 length, clone size, CDR3 protein, CDR3 DNA. The D gene is left open where the match is weak. Clone size is stated in some rows and not others, as once, few, many or a class when expanded.

j_call: TRBJ2-1; d_call: NA; v_call: TRBV5-4; cdr3_length: 14; clone_size: NA; cdr3_aa: CASSLAGYIGEQFF; cdr3_nt: TGTGCCAGCAGCTTGGCGGGGTACATTGGTGAGCAGTTCTTC
j_call: TRBJ2-6; d_call: TRBD1; v_call: TRBV28; cdr3_length: 18; clone_size: NA; cdr3_aa: CASSIQGFMASGANVLTF; cdr3_nt: TGTGCCAGCAGTATACAGGGGTTCATGGCCTCTGGGGCCAACGTCCTGACTTTC
j_call: TRBJ2-1; d_call: NA; v_call: TRBV6-5; cdr3_length: 13; clone_size: NA; cdr3_aa: CASSTYLYNEQFF; cdr3_nt: TGTGCCAGCAGCACGTACCTTTACAATGAGCAGTTCTTC
j_call: TRBJ2-3; d_call: TRBD1; v_call: TRBV4-1; cdr3_length: 16; clone_size: NA; cdr3_aa: CASSQGARDRGNTQYF; cdr3_nt: TGCGCCAGCAGCCAAGGGGCCCGGGACAGGGGAAATACGCAGTATTTT
j_call: TRBJ2-7; d_call: TRBD1; v_call: TRBV5-6; cdr3_length: 14; clone_size: few; cdr3_aa: CASKGQADRHGQYF; cdr3_nt: TGTGCCAGCAAGGGACAGGCCGATCGCCACGGGCAGTACTTC
j_call: TRBJ1-5; d_call: TRBD1; v_call: TRBV27; cdr3_length: 12; clone_size: once; cdr3_aa: CASSPQGGPQHF; cdr3_nt: TGTGCCAGCAGTCCGCAGGGGGGCCCCCAGCATTTT
j_call: TRBJ2-2; d_call: NA; v_call: TRBV4-2; cdr3_length: 15; clone_size: few; cdr3_aa: CASSQGGENTGELFF; cdr3_nt: TGTGCCAGCAGCCAAGGAGGGGAGAACACCGGGGAGCTGTTTTTT
j_call: TRBJ1-2; d_call: NA; v_call: TRBV4-1; cdr3_length: 16; clone_size: NA; cdr3_aa: CASSQPRTGMERGYTF; cdr3_nt: TGCGCCAGCAGCCAACCACGAACAGGGATGGAAAGGGGCTACACCTTC
j_call: TRBJ2-3; d_call: NA; v_call: TRBV28; cdr3_length: 17; clone_size: NA; cdr3_aa: CASSPLQGFRSSDTQYF; cdr3_nt: TGTGCCAGCAGCCCACTCCAGGGTTTCAGAAGCTCAGATACGCAGTATTTT
j_call: TRBJ2-7; d_call: TRBD2; v_call: TRBV18; cdr3_length: 16; clone_size: NA; cdr3_aa: CASSPGRGGWDYEQYF; cdr3_nt: TGTGCCAGCTCACCAGGCCGCGGGGGGTGGGACTACGAGCAGTACTTC
j_call: TRBJ1-2; d_call: NA; v_call: TRBV18; cdr3_length: 16; clone_size: once; cdr3_aa: CASSPPRLDPLYGYTF; cdr3_nt: TGTGCCAGCTCACCACCGAGGTTGGATCCACTCTACGGCTACACCTTC
j_call: TRBJ2-3; d_call: NA; v_call: TRBV6-4; cdr3_length: 13; clone_size: NA; cdr3_aa: CASSDSDTDTQYF; cdr3_nt: TGTGCCAGCAGTGACTCGGACACAGATACGCAGTATTTT
j_call: TRBJ1-5; d_call: NA; v_call: TRBV27; cdr3_length: 13; clone_size: NA; cdr3_aa: CASSLSTNQPQHF; cdr3_nt: TGTGCCAGCAGTTTATCAACCAATCAGCCCCAGCATTTT
j_call: TRBJ1-1; d_call: TRBD1; v_call: TRBV5-1; cdr3_length: 16; clone_size: NA; cdr3_aa: CASSLGQGDVNTEAFF; cdr3_nt: TGCGCCAGCAGCCTCGGACAGGGGGACGTGAACACTGAAGCTTTCTTT
j_call: TRBJ1-4; d_call: NA; v_call: TRBV3-1/TRBV3-2; cdr3_length: 15; clone_size: NA; cdr3_aa: CASRGTDRLNEKLFF; cdr3_nt: TGTGCCAGCAGGGGTACAGACAGACTGAATGAAAAACTGTTTTTT
j_call: TRBJ2-3; d_call: NA; v_call: TRBV5-5; cdr3_length: 15; clone_size: NA; cdr3_aa: CASVTDPGWSDTQYF; cdr3_nt: TGTGCCAGCGTCACCGACCCGGGATGGTCAGATACGCAGTATTTT
j_call: TRBJ2-1; d_call: TRBD2; v_call: TRBV10-3; cdr3_length: 14; clone_size: once; cdr3_aa: CATLAGGPYNEQFF; cdr3_nt: TGTGCCACCTTAGCGGGGGGCCCCTACAATGAGCAGTTCTTC
j_call: TRBJ2-2; d_call: NA; v_call: TRBV6-5; cdr3_length: 16; clone_size: NA; cdr3_aa: CASSLPGTSNTGELFF; cdr3_nt: TGTGCCAGCAGTTTGCCCGGGACTTCAAACACCGGGGAGCTGTTTTTT
j_call: TRBJ2-1; d_call: TRBD1; v_call: TRBV4-1; cdr3_length: 15; clone_size: once; cdr3_aa: CASSHPGQGGNEQFF; cdr3_nt: TGCGCCAGCAGCCACCCTGGACAGGGTGGGAATGAGCAGTTCTTC
j_call: TRBJ2-7; d_call: NA; v_call: TRBV7-9; cdr3_length: 12; clone_size: NA; cdr3_aa: CASSLATYEQYF; cdr3_nt: TGTGCCAGCAGCTTAGCTACCTACGAGCAGTACTTC
j_call: TRBJ2-6; d_call: NA; v_call: TRBV6-4; cdr3_length: 16; clone_size: NA; cdr3_aa: CASSAQGFSGANVLTF; cdr3_nt: TGTGCCAGCAGTGCCCAGGGTTTCTCTGGGGCCAACGTCCTGACTTTC
j_call: TRBJ1-4; d_call: NA; v_call: TRBV25-1; cdr3_length: 15; clone_size: NA; cdr3_aa: CASSEYLPGGEKLFF; cdr3_nt: TGTGCCAGCAGTGAATATCTCCCCGGAGGTGAAAAACTGTTTTTT
j_call: TRBJ1-1; d_call: NA; v_call: TRBV7-2; cdr3_length: 15; clone_size: once; cdr3_aa: CASSLVPGQNTEAFF; cdr3_nt: TGTGCCAGCAGCTTAGTTCCGGGGCAGAACACTGAAGCTTTCTTT
j_call: TRBJ1-5; d_call: NA; v_call: TRBV6-5; cdr3_length: 14; clone_size: NA; cdr3_aa: CASSYRGGNQPQHF; cdr3_nt: TGTGCCAGCAGTTACCGGGGGGGCAATCAGCCCCAGCATTTT
j_call: TRBJ1-1; d_call: NA; v_call: TRBV27; cdr3_length: 14; clone_size: few; cdr3_aa: CASSLGPVNTEAFF; cdr3_nt: TGTGCCAGCAGTTTAGGTCCGGTGAACACTGAAGCTTTCTTT
j_call: TRBJ2-7; d_call: NA; v_call: TRBV20-1; cdr3_length: 11; clone_size: NA; cdr3_aa: CSAISSYEQYF; cdr3_nt: TGCAGTGCTATAAGCTCCTACGAGCAGTACTTC
j_call: TRBJ2-7; d_call: NA; v_call: TRBV4-3; cdr3_length: 15; clone_size: NA; cdr3_aa: CASSQFQGTAYEQYF; cdr3_nt: TGCGCCAGCAGCCAATTTCAGGGGACCGCCTACGAGCAGTACTTC